This T cell receptor (beta chain) emerged from a study of CD8+CD57+ T cells in acquired aplastic anemia. Study details: CD4+ and CD8+ cells, once sorted, gave DNA averaging approximately 3.4 ug.

Study conclusions and caveats: It was found that twenty-nine CD8+ CDR3 sequences were shared between patients and controls. Any difference that existed in CD8+ Simpson's diversity between patients and controls was not significant.

With regard to this clonotype: The antigen is undetermined.

The use of genomic DNA as template underpinned the TCR beta VDJ and CDR3 profiling. One entry per CDR3 protein results from TCRdb running MiXCR on the reads. The data show some 290,000 distinct CDR3 sequences, with around 60% seen just once and around 7.6% held by the top ten. Trimming stripped 4 bases from V and 0 bases from J, with 13 bases between. Germline values: CDR1 DFQATT, CDR2 SNEGSKA (reference sequence). The CDR3 has 14 amino acids. This chain joins TRBV20-1 and TRBJ2-7; D is perhaps TRBD1 (6 bases). This sequence originates from a human donor with severe aplastic anemia or a healthy control (not recorded which). Sequenced sample: sorted CD4+, CD8+, or CD8+CD57+ T cells (not recorded which) from PBMCs. Here the CDR3 DNA reads TGCAGTGCTACAGGGGTCCTTGGCTCCTACGAGCAGTACTTC. It codes for CSATGVLGSYEQYF.